The subject of this entry is one T cell receptor (beta chain). Its target is unknown. This sample was taken from a study of blood T cells in healthy people across ages. Study observations and caveats: Per-million-T-cell TCR beta diversity fell roughly linearly with age. Among long-lived donors, naive CD4+ cells were more numerous and diversity higher than in aged donors.

The authors ran a second PCR of about 6 to 11 cycles using a sample-barcoded 5' primer and a J-beta primer mix. Each sample yielded at least 3 million CDR3-containing paired-end reads. TCRdb analysed the 5' RACE reads with MiXCR anew, one entry per CDR3 protein. The sample consists of about 1,600,000 distinct CDR3 sequences, around 39% of them appearing once. The CDR3 totals 12 residues. With 5 bases removed from V and 7 bases from J, the gap between germline ends came to 9 bases. Sample: blood. This receptor was identified in a young woman in good health. The V call is TRBV12-3 or TRBV12-4, the J call TRBJ2-1; D remains ambiguous. Here the CDR3 DNA reads TGTGCCAGCAGTCAACCGCATAATGAGCAGTTCTTC. It translates to CASSQPHNEQFF.